The 29 T cell receptor beta chains reported below all come from one sample, sequenced in a study of identical twins. TCRdb used MiXCR to reprocess the 5' RACE reads, holding one entry per CDR3 protein. The sample shows hundreds of thousands of distinct CDR3 sequences, roughly an eighth of them seen only once. These same data were also listed under a study on yellow fever vaccine responses in identical twins.

The specimen was CD8+ T cells sorted from blood. All receptors derive from a young woman in good health.

This chain uses TRBV3-1 with TRBJ2-2, with 11 positions matching TRBD1. With V trimmed by 1 base and J by 6 bases, 1 base remained unmatched. From germline, CDR1 is LGHDT and CDR2 YNNKEL (reference sequence). The CDR3 has 15 residues. CDR3 nucleotide sequence: TGTGCCAGCAGCCAAGGGGGACAGGGGGCCGGGGAGCTGTTTTTT. This gives the protein CASSQGGQGAGELFF.

This clonotype was observed a few times. This chain links TRBV12-5 with TRBJ1-2; D ambiguous. CDR3 length equals 13 residues. The germline V and J ends were trimmed by 7 bases and 4 bases, with 13 bases remaining between them. From germline, CDR1 is LGHNT and CDR2 FRNRAP. This chain's CDR3 is CASAPAETYGYTF. In DNA form, the CDR3 reads TGTGCTAGTGCCCCGGCGGAGACCTATGGCTACACCTTC.

This clonotype was detected ten times or more. The chain is built from TRBV9 and TRBJ2-7; 10 bases are shared with TRBD2. Germline values: CDR1 SGDLS, CDR2 YYNGEE. The CDR3 runs to 13 residues. V shed 3 bases, J shed 4 bases, and the junction held 1 base outside the gene matches. The CDR3 region is CASSASGSYEQYF. The CDR3 bases are TGTGCCAGCAGCGCTAGCGGGAGTTACGAGCAGTACTTC.

The table lists this clonotype with a few counts. This chain connects TRBV20-1 to TRBJ2-1; tentative D call: TRBD1 (5 bases). Germline V gene data show CDR1 as DFQATT and CDR2 as SNEGSKA (reference sequence). V was pared by 0 bases and J by 5 bases, with 11 bases between. This CDR3 has 14 amino acids. The CDR3 sequence is CSARDRQTDNEQFF. CDR3 bases: TGCAGTGCTAGAGATAGACAGACCGACAATGAGCAGTTCTTC.

This clonotype was counted a few times. The chain uses TRBV28 and TRBJ1-4; D gene ambiguous. Trimming pared 3 bases from V and 7 bases from J, leaving 12 bases between. The length of the CDR3 is 14 residues. Germline lookup yields CDR1 MDHEN and CDR2 SYDVKM. The CDR3 nucleotides read TGTGCCAGCAGTTTTCCCCGATCCAGTGAAAAACTGTTTTTT. Translating gives CASSFPRSSEKLFF.

This clonotype was found a few times. J is TRBJ2-1 and V is TRBV7-8; TRBD1 matches at 11 bases. The CDR3 runs to 15 residues. The V segment lost 5 bases and the J segment 6 bases; nucleotides outside the gene matches: 6. Germline CDR1 SGHVS, CDR2 FQNEAQ. CDR3 coding DNA: TGTGCCAGCAGCCGTGGACAGGGGGCGCCCAATGAGCAGTTCTTC. As protein: CASSRGQGAPNEQFF.

This clonotype was detected only a few times. The V call is TRBV20-1, the J call TRBJ2-1; 10 bases are a match to TRBD2. In germline, CDR1 is DFQATT, CDR2 SNEGSKA (reference sequence). The CDR3 covers 15 residues. Germline trimming cut 3 bases from V and 4 bases from J; bases unmatched to any gene: 6. This CDR3 is CSARPAGGRYNEQFF. As DNA, the CDR3 is TGCAGTGCTAGGCCAGCGGGGGGGCGGTACAATGAGCAGTTCTTC.

The sample holds a few counts of this clonotype. The chain employs TRBV7-9 and TRBJ1-1; tentatively, D is TRBD1 (5 bases). Germline lookup yields CDR1 SEHNR and CDR2 FQNEAQ (reference sequence). The CDR3 loop spans 14 amino acids. V was cut by 5 bases and J by 6 bases, with 16 bases left in between. The CDR3 reads CASSPRVGVPEAFF. The CDR3 coding sequence is TGTGCCAGCAGCCCACGTGTGGGGGTTCCTGAAGCTTTCTTT. Full variable domain (outside the CDR3, taken from reference TRBV7-9 and TRBJ1-1): DTGVSQNPRHKITKRGQNVTFRCDPISEHNRLYWYRQTLGQGPEFLTYFQNEAQLEKSRLLSDRFSAERPKGSFSTLEIQRTEQGDSAMYLCASSPRVGVPEAFFGQGTRLTVV.

This clonotype turned up a few times. The V gene is TRBV20-1, the J gene TRBJ1-2; D unresolved. V lost 0 bases, J lost 4 bases, and 9 bases lay in between. This CDR3 spans 13 amino acids. The germline V gene has CDR1 DFQATT and CDR2 SNEGSKA (reference sequence). The CDR3 loop reads CSARETRGYGYTF. As DNA, the CDR3 is TGCAGTGCTAGAGAAACCCGGGGCTATGGCTACACCTTC.

In this sample, this clonotype turned up a few times. The chain combines TRBV15 with TRBJ2-3, with a tentative D call TRBD1 (5 bases). Looked up from germline, CDR1 is LNHNV and CDR2 is YYDKDF (reference sequence). The CDR3 consists of 15 residues. V was pared by 0 bases and J by 4 bases, with 11 bases between. This CDR3 reads CATSRDTGLADTQYF. The DNA of the CDR3 is TGTGCCACCAGCAGAGATACAGGTCTCGCAGATACGCAGTATTTT.

V and J are TRBV24-1 and TRBJ2-3; D ambiguous. The CDR3 runs 14 residues. Germline loops: CDR1 KGHDR, CDR2 SFDVKD. V lost 1 base and J 6 bases, leaving 10 bases between the germline ends. The DNA of the CDR3 is TGTGCCACCAGTGATTTCCCAGTAGGGGATACGCAGTATTTT. Translated: CATSDFPVGDTQYF.

This clonotype was recorded many times. The rearrangement joins TRBV27 to TRBJ2-7; D not resolved. CDR3 length equals 13 residues. Trimming pared 3 bases from V and 4 bases from J, leaving 10 bases between. Germline assignment: CDR1 MNHEY and CDR2 SMNVEV (reference sequence). The CDR3 nucleotides are TGTGCCAGCAGTTTGGCCAGGAGTTACGAGCAGTACTTC. It translates to CASSLARSYEQYF.

This clonotype was recorded a few times. The CDR3 sequence: CSARGEGARETQYF. The CDR3 DNA follows: TGCAGTGCTAGAGGGGAGGGGGCCCGAGAGACCCAGTACTTC. The chain links TRBV20-1 to TRBJ2-5, with D possibly being TRBD1 or TRBD2 (7 bases each). The CDR3 runs 14 residues. Trimming removed 1 base from V and 4 bases from J, with 13 bases in between. The germline V gene has CDR1 DFQATT and CDR2 SNEGSKA (reference sequence).

This clonotype was observed a handful of times. J is TRBJ1-4 and V is TRBV6-1; 11 bases agree with TRBD1. The CDR3 loop spans 15 amino acids. V gave up 6 bases and J gave up 8 bases; unmatched junction bases: 8. The germline V gene encodes CDR1 MNHNS and CDR2 SASEGT. The CDR3 coding sequence is TGTGCCAGCAGCAGGACAGGGGGCAATAGCGAAAAACTGTTTTTT. Translated: CASSRTGGNSEKLFF.

V is TRBV6-1 and J is TRBJ2-6; D remains ambiguous. The CDR3 spans 14 residues. Per the germline V gene, CDR1 is MNHNS and CDR2 is SASEGT. V lost 6 bases, J lost 2 bases, and 8 bases lay in between. The CDR3 nucleotides read TGTGCCAGCAGCTCCTTTCCTGGGGCCAACGTCCTGACTTTC. Residues: CASSSFPGANVLTF.

In its sample, this clonotype was seen a few times. The chain uses TRBV28 and TRBJ2-6; D not certain. Germline CDR1 MDHEN, CDR2 SYDVKM. This CDR3 has 13 residues. Trimming removed 10 bases at V and 2 bases at J, with 9 bases between. CDR3 in DNA: TGTGCCACCGCCTCGGCTGGGGCCAACGTCCTGACTTTC. It encodes CATASAGANVLTF.

The chain has TRBV6-1 and TRBJ2-5, with 10 bases matching TRBD1. The trim removed 7 bases at V and 1 base at J, leaving 6 bases unmatched. The CDR3 loop spans 15 amino acids. Germline V lookup: CDR1 MNHNS, CDR2 SASEGT. This CDR3 reads CASKSTGGSQETQYF. The CDR3 DNA sequence: TGTGCCAGCAAATCGACAGGGGGCAGCCAAGAGACCCAGTACTTC.

The rearrangement joins TRBV10-2 to TRBJ2-7; TRBD1 might be the D (5 bases). The germline gives CDR1 WSHSY, CDR2 SAAADI. The CDR3 spans 15 residues. V lost 3 bases and J 2 bases, leaving 14 bases between the germline ends. CDR3 residues: CASSDRSGRPYEQYF. CDR3 DNA sequence: TGCGCCAGCAGTGATCGATCAGGGCGCCCCTACGAGCAGTACTTC.

This rearrangement joins TRBV20-1 to TRBJ1-2, with TRBD1 matching over 9 bases. The J segment lost 4 bases and the V segment lost 0 bases, leaving 15 bases of the junction unmatched. CDR3 length: 18 residues. CDR1 and CDR2 from the germline V gene are DFQATT and SNEGSKA (reference sequence). CDR3 amino acids: CSARDGVTQGAKGYGYTF. The CDR3 DNA reads TGCAGTGCTAGAGATGGAGTGACACAGGGGGCGAAGGGCTATGGCTACACCTTC.

This chain joins TRBV7-9 and TRBJ2-5, with TRBD2 identical over 7 bases. The CDR3 contains 17 residues. The junction had 15 bases not matched to a gene; V was cut back by 4 bases and J by 4 bases. CDR1 SEHNR and CDR2 FQNEAQ come from the germline V gene (reference sequence). In nucleotides, the CDR3 is TGTGCCAGCAGCTCCCTAGCGGCCTGGAGGTTTGGAGAGACCCAGTACTTC. Translating gives CASSSLAAWRFGETQYF.

This chain joins TRBV27 and TRBJ2-1; 8 nucleotides agree with TRBD2. Germline V gives CDR1 MNHEY, CDR2 SMNVEV (reference sequence). V was clipped by 5 bases and J by 4 bases; unmatched bases: 7. The CDR3 sequence is 15 residues long. CDR3 residues: CASSERERPYNEQFF. The CDR3, as DNA: TGTGCCAGCAGTGAGCGGGAGAGGCCTTACAATGAGCAGTTCTTC.

The chain employs TRBV12-3 or TRBV12-4 and TRBJ2-7, with D perhaps TRBD2 (6 bases). This CDR3 comprises 14 residues. Trimming removed 2 bases from V and 3 bases from J, with 11 bases in between. The CDR3 sequence is CASSLHGLNYEQYF. CDR3 nucleotides: TGTGCCAGCAGTTTACACGGACTAAACTACGAGCAGTACTTC.

This clonotype was seen only a few times. The chain is built from TRBV4-1 and TRBJ2-1; the match to TRBD2 covers 8 bases. Germline CDR1 and CDR2: MGHRA and YSYEKL. Trimming took 0 bases from V and 4 from J; bases not matched to a gene: 8. The CDR3 has 17 residues. The CDR3 loop reads CASSQDLGTSPYNEQFF. DNA for the CDR3: TGCGCCAGCAGCCAAGATCTCGGGACTAGTCCTTACAATGAGCAGTTCTTC.

This clonotype showed up just a few times. This chain uses TRBV20-1 with TRBJ1-2; D is undetermined. Trimming shortened V by 3 bases and J by 8 bases, and 16 bases separated the two germline ends. In germline, CDR1 is DFQATT, CDR2 SNEGSKA (reference sequence). The CDR3 loop spans 13 amino acids. Here the CDR3 reads CSARDEMWKGYTF. CDR3 nucleotide sequence: TGCAGTGCTAGGGACGAGATGTGGAAGGGCTACACCTTC.

In this sample, this clonotype turned up many times. The rearrangement joins TRBV7-9 to TRBJ2-1, with unresolved D. The length of the CDR3 is 15 residues. Per the germline V gene, CDR1 is SEHNR and CDR2 is FQNEAQ (reference sequence). V was trimmed by 1 base and J by 6 bases, leaving 13 bases between them. CDR3 bases: TGTGCCAGCAGCTTAGGGCCATTACCTAGCAATGAGCAGTTCTTC. This encodes CASSLGPLPSNEQFF.

This clonotype was picked up many times. The chain joins TRBV29-1 to TRBJ2-2; 8 nucleotides agree with TRBD1. V dropped 1 base and J dropped 7; count of bases not matched to a gene: 5. Per germline, CDR1 SQVTM and CDR2 ANQGSEA. This CDR3 has 14 residues. This CDR3 reads CSVEAQGASGELFF. Here the CDR3 DNA reads TGCAGCGTTGAAGCCCAGGGGGCGAGCGGGGAGCTGTTTTTT.

In this sample, this clonotype turned up many times. The chain uses TRBV2 and TRBJ1-1; D is uncertain. The V gene lost 4 bases and the J gene lost 2 bases, with 5 bases spanning the gap. Germline V CDR1 and CDR2: SNHLY, FYNNEI. This CDR3 contains 12 residues. In DNA, the CDR3 is TGTGCCAGCAGTGTCTCTAACACTGAAGCTTTCTTT. It specifies CASSVSNTEAFF. Combining the CDR3 with reference TRBV2 and TRBJ1-1 gives the whole variable domain EPEVTQTPSHQVTQMGQEVILRCVPISNHLYFYWYRQILGQKVEFLVSFYNNEISEKSEIFDDQFSVERPDGSNFTLKIRSTKLEDSAMYFCASSVSNTEAFFGQGTRLTVV.

This clonotype was found a few times. The V and J genes are TRBV5-1 and TRBJ1-3; D is possibly TRBD1 (5 bases). CDR1 is SGHRS and CDR2 is YFSETQ in the germline V gene. V lost 6 bases and J lost 0, with 13 bases in between. CDR3 length: 15 amino acids. The CDR3, as DNA: TGCGCCAGCAAACCGGGACTTTCCTCTGGAAACACCATATATTTT. This codes for CASKPGLSSGNTIYF. Drawing the rest from reference TRBV5-1 and TRBJ1-3, the complete variable domain is KAGVTQTPRYLIKTRGQQVTLSCSPISGHRSVSWYQQTPGQGLQFLFEYFSETQRNKGNFPGRFSGRQFSNSRSEMNVSTLELGDSALYLCASKPGLSSGNTIYFGEGSWLTVV.

In this sample, this clonotype turned up a few times. V gene TRBV20-1 combines with J gene TRBJ1-2; D remains unclear. The V gene's germline CDR1 is DFQATT and CDR2 SNEGSKA (reference sequence). The V end was cut by 1 base, the J end by 4 bases, with 19 bases between. This CDR3 contains 16 residues. This CDR3 is CSARGPWARERYGYTF. In nucleotides, the CDR3 is TGCAGTGCTAGAGGACCCTGGGCGAGGGAGCGCTATGGCTACACCTTC.